Presented here are 27 T cell receptor beta chains from one specimen sequenced in a study of T cell responses to AZD1222 COVID-19 vaccine. Repertoires were generated with immunoSEQ multiplex PCR, while TCRdb's copy carries only in-frame clones and drops some. The table shows some 150,000 clones, with about nine tenths occurring only once. The sample consisted of peripheral blood, taken on day 0 of AZD1222 vaccination. The origin of the receptors is an adult in good health.

The V call is TRBV5-1, the J call TRBJ1-2, with 7 bases identical to TRBD1. CDR1 and CDR2 from the germline V gene are SGHRS and YFSETQ. J was trimmed by 0 bases and V by 4 bases; bases with no gene match: 9. This CDR3 is 16 amino acids long. The CDR3 protein is CASSPGQKASNYGYTF. The CDR3 DNA reads as TGCGCCAGCAGCCCGGGACAGAAAGCTTCTAACTATGGCTACACCTTC.

This chain connects TRBV6-2 or TRBV6-3 to TRBJ2-1; D perhaps matches TRBD2 (6 bases). The CDR3 contains 12 residues. Trimming left V 6 bases short and J 9 bases short, with 12 bases between. Germline assignment: CDR1 MNHEY and CDR2 SVGEGT. The CDR3 reads CASSLPRGEQFF. The CDR3 DNA follows: TGTGCCAGCAGCCTACCGCGGGGTGAGCAGTTCTTC.

This chain uses TRBV15 with TRBJ1-1; 7 nucleotides agree with TRBD1. After removal of 0 bases from V and 11 bases from J, the junction contained 9 bases not matched to a gene. Germline V gives CDR1 LNHNV, CDR2 YYDKDF (reference sequence). The CDR3 covers 14 residues. The CDR3 DNA reads as TGTGCCACCAGCAGAGATTTGGAAGGGGGCCGGGCTTTCTTT. Translating gives CATSRDLEGGRAFF.

Written as DNA, the CDR3 is TGTGCCAGTAATTTGAGGGACAGCTATGGCTACACCTTC. Protein product: CASNLRDSYGYTF. This chain connects TRBV19 to TRBJ1-2; 7 bases agree with TRBD1. In germline, CDR1 is LNHDA, CDR2 SQIVND (reference sequence). The CDR3 spans 13 residues. Trimming at V came to 7 bases and at J to 4 bases, leaving 6 bases not matched to a gene. The variable domain in full, with the rest retrieved from reference TRBV19 and TRBJ1-2, is DGGITQSPKYLFRKEGQNVTLSCEQNLNHDAMYWYRQDPGQGLRLIYYSQIVNDFQKGDIAEGYSVSREKKESFPLTVTSAQKNPTAFYLCASNLRDSYGYTFGSGTRLTVV.

The J gene is TRBJ1-2, the V gene TRBV10-3; TRBD1 agrees at 7 bases. The V segment lost 7 bases and the J segment 4 bases; nucleotides outside the gene matches: 6. In germline, CDR1 is ENHRY, CDR2 SYGVKD. The length of the CDR3 is 13 residues. The CDR3 loop is CAITETGVYGYTF. DNA for the CDR3: TGTGCCATCACGGAAACAGGGGTCTATGGCTACACCTTC.

The chain carries TRBV6-6 and TRBJ1-1, with D maybe TRBD1 (5 bases). Trimming pared 5 bases from V and 3 bases from J, leaving 13 bases between. The germline gives CDR1 MNHNY, CDR2 SVGAGI (reference sequence). CDR3 length: 14 residues. Here the CDR3 reads CASSLPGPYTEAFF. The DNA of the CDR3 is TGTGCCAGCAGTCTTCCGGGACCTTACACTGAAGCTTTCTTT.

This clone has only one observation. The rearrangement joins TRBV5-5 to TRBJ1-1; TRBD1 aligns across 9 bases. Germline loops: CDR1 SGHKS, CDR2 YYEKEE (reference sequence). The CDR3 extends over 15 amino acids. J lost 0 bases, V lost 3 bases, and 3 bases had no gene match. CDR3 loop: CASSWTGDMNTEAFF. The CDR3 region has the DNA TGTGCCAGCAGCTGGACAGGGGATATGAACACTGAAGCTTTCTTT.

This clone was observed once. J is TRBJ2-7 and V is TRBV28, with D hard to call. V dropped 8 bases and J dropped 4 bases, with 12 bases sitting between them. This CDR3 is 12 amino acids long. Germline V gene data show CDR1 as MDHEN and CDR2 as SYDVKM. This chain's CDR3 is CASVSQPYEQYF. The CDR3 bases are TGTGCCAGCGTTTCGCAGCCGTACGAGCAGTACTTC. The whole variable domain, filled in from reference TRBV28 and TRBJ2-7, reads DVKVTQSSRYLVKRTGEKVFLECVQDMDHENMFWYRQDPGLGLRLIYFSYDVKMKEKGDIPEGYSVSREKKERFSLILESASTNQTSMYLCASVSQPYEQYFGPGTRLTVT.

V is TRBV4-1 and J is TRBJ1-5; 10 nucleotides match TRBD1. This CDR3 spans 14 amino acids. CDR1 MGHRA and CDR2 YSYEKL come from the germline V gene. With V trimmed by 1 base and J by 6 bases, 0 bases remained unmatched. The CDR3 spells CASSQGDRGQPQHF. Written as DNA, the CDR3 is TGCGCCAGCAGCCAAGGGGACAGGGGTCAGCCCCAGCATTTT.

This rearrangement joins TRBV6-6 to TRBJ2-3; 8 bases map to TRBD2. The CDR3 length is 16 residues. Germline trimming cut 2 bases from V and 4 bases from J; bases unmatched to any gene: 8. The germline gives CDR1 MNHNY, CDR2 SVGAGI (reference sequence). Written as DNA, the CDR3 is TGTGCCAGCAGTTACCGGGGACTAGGTAACTCAGATACGCAGTATTTT. Translated, it gives CASSYRGLGNSDTQYF.

V is TRBV15 and J is TRBJ1-5; D unresolved. The germline gives CDR1 LNHNV, CDR2 YYDKDF (reference sequence). Trimming left V 0 bases short and J 8 bases short, with 14 bases between. This CDR3 has 15 amino acids. The CDR3 DNA sequence: TGTGCCACCAGCAGAGACAGGCCGGGCGTCGAGCCCCAGCATTTT. This gives the protein CATSRDRPGVEPQHF.

This clone was observed a single time. This chain connects TRBV7-2 to TRBJ1-1; D might be TRBD1 (6 bases). This CDR3 contains 11 residues. Germline V gives CDR1 SGHTA, CDR2 FQGNSA. This chain's CDR3 is CATGRGTEAFF. The CDR3, as DNA: TGTGCGACAGGCAGGGGCACTGAAGCTTTCTTT.

The genes are TRBV11-2 and TRBJ2-5; D gene ambiguous. Trimming took 2 bases from V and 5 from J, leaving 27 bases between them. The CDR3 is made up of 19 amino acids. The germline V gene has CDR1 SGHAT and CDR2 FQNNGV. The CDR3 sequence is CASSLFPAETSLFIETQYF. CDR3 sequence (DNA): TGTGCCAGCAGCTTATTTCCGGCGGAGACCTCCCTTTTTATTGAGACCCAGTACTTC.

The chain employs TRBV11-1 and TRBJ2-5, with 11 bases identical to TRBD2. Losses at the gene ends were 2 bases for V and 5 bases for J; bases not matched to a gene: 7. The CDR3 runs 16 residues. Germline CDR1 and CDR2: SGHAT and FQDESV (reference sequence). The chain's CDR3 is CASSLLAGGPGETQYF. CDR3 bases: TGTGCCAGCAGCTTATTAGCGGGGGGGCCCGGGGAGACCCAGTACTTC.

This clone was recorded only once. This chain uses TRBV29-1 with TRBJ2-2; D gene uncertain. Germline CDR1 is SQVTM and CDR2 is ANQGSEA. CDR3 length equals 12 residues. V was pared by 0 bases and J by 7 bases, with 6 bases between. In DNA form, the CDR3 reads TGCAGCGTTGAAGAGAGGCTCGGGGAGCTGTTTTTT. This gives the protein CSVEERLGELFF.

The chain carries TRBV13 and TRBJ2-7, with 8 bases that match TRBD2. The V gene's germline CDR1 is PRHDT and CDR2 FYEKMQ (reference sequence). This CDR3 spans 14 amino acids. Trimming took 6 bases from V and 0 from J; bases not matched to a gene: 4. CDR3 nucleotide sequence: TGTGCCAGCAGGCTTCGGGGGGGCTCCTACGAGCAGTACTTC. This encodes CASRLRGGSYEQYF.

The chain recombines TRBV7-9 with TRBJ2-3; D is unclear. The CDR3 contains 13 residues. Trimming stripped 2 bases from V and 2 bases from J, with 5 bases between. The germline V gene has CDR1 SEHNR and CDR2 FQNEAQ (reference sequence). CDR3 bases: TGTGCCAGCAGCTTAAGGAACACAGATACGCAGTATTTT. Translation: CASSLRNTDTQYF.

The table lists this clone with a few counts. The chain links TRBV5-1 to TRBJ2-7; 9 bases match TRBD1. The V gene end was trimmed by 0 bases and the J gene end by 0 bases; junction bases not matched to a gene: 4. The germline V gene has CDR1 SGHRS and CDR2 YFSETQ. CDR3 length: 16 residues. CDR3 in amino acids: CASSLEGTGSSYEQYF. The CDR3 nucleotides read TGCGCCAGCAGCTTGGAGGGGACAGGGAGCTCCTACGAGCAGTACTTC.

DNA of the CDR3: TGTGCCAGCAGCCAGTCGACTAGCGGGGACCCCTACGAGCAGTACTTC. It yields the protein CASSQSTSGDPYEQYF. The chain links TRBV13 to TRBJ2-7, with 11 bases fitting TRBD2. The CDR3 runs to 16 residues. V gave up 5 bases and J gave up 2 bases; unmatched junction bases: 8. Germline CDR1 is PRHDT and CDR2 is FYEKMQ (reference sequence).

The V and J genes are TRBV5-1 and TRBJ2-7; maybe TRBD1 (6 bases). The germline V gene encodes CDR1 SGHRS and CDR2 YFSETQ. Trimming removed 3 bases at V and 3 bases at J, with 16 bases between. This CDR3 contains 15 residues. The DNA for the CDR3 is TGCGCCAGCAGCTCGGGTCTTACAGGGAACTACGAGCAGTACTTC. This encodes CASSSGLTGNYEQYF.

V is TRBV7-2 and J is TRBJ2-5; D remains ambiguous. This CDR3 spans 14 amino acids. V dropped 5 bases and J dropped 1 base, with 11 bases sitting between them. CDR1 is SGHTA and CDR2 is FQGNSA in the germline V gene. The CDR3 nucleotides are TGTGCCAGCAGCGCCGGACCAGCCCAAGAGACCCAGTACTTC. This gives the protein CASSAGPAQETQYF.

The chain links TRBV25-1 to TRBJ1-5; D unresolved. The CDR3 has 15 amino acids. Germline CDR1 MGHDK, CDR2 SYGVNS. V lost 3 bases and J 3 bases, leaving 12 bases between the germline ends. The CDR3: CASSEGGFLNQPQHF. The CDR3 DNA reads as TGTGCCAGCAGTGAGGGCGGTTTCCTCAATCAGCCCCAGCATTTT.

This chain connects TRBV6-5 to TRBJ2-5; TRBD2 agrees at 7 bases. V gave up 6 bases and J gave up 1 base; unmatched junction bases: 5. The CDR3 has 14 amino acids. Germline lookup yields CDR1 MNHEY and CDR2 SVGAGI. CDR3 in amino acids: CASSQWGGQETQYF. CDR3 DNA sequence: TGTGCCAGCAGCCAATGGGGGGGCCAAGAGACCCAGTACTTC.

The V call is TRBV5-1, the J call TRBJ2-3; 8 bases match TRBD2. The junction had 12 bases not matched to a gene; V was cut back by 4 bases and J by 5 bases. Per germline, CDR1 SGHRS and CDR2 YFSETQ. CDR3 length: 16 residues. CDR3 sequence: CASSPLFGGEGDTQYF. CDR3 nucleotides: TGCGCCAGCAGCCCCCTTTTCGGGGGGGAGGGAGATACGCAGTATTTT.

The CDR3 nucleotides are TGTGCCTGGGACAGGGCCTTTTCACCCCTCCACTTT. Translating gives CAWDRAFSPLHF. This chain links TRBV30 with TRBJ1-6; 7 bases map to TRBD1. Germline CDR1 GTSNPN, CDR2 SVGIG (reference sequence). V was pared by 5 bases and J by 9 bases, with 4 bases of the junction left unmatched. This CDR3 region has 12 residues.

The genes are TRBV30 and TRBJ1-2, with unresolved D. In germline, CDR1 is GTSNPN, CDR2 SVGIG (reference sequence). V lost 2 bases and J 4 bases, leaving 8 bases between the germline ends. The CDR3 covers 12 residues. CDR3 nucleotides: TGTGCCTGGAGTTCTACTATCTATGGCTACACCTTC. This gives the protein CAWSSTIYGYTF.

The V and J genes are TRBV28 and TRBJ1-6, with TRBD1 identical over 7 bases. Germline CDR1 is MDHEN and CDR2 is SYDVKM. The CDR3 length is 16 residues. V was clipped by 4 bases and J by 8 bases; unmatched bases: 11. The CDR3 coding sequence is TGTGCCAGCAGTTCCTATGCGACAGGGCCAGATTCACCCCTCCACTTT. Protein sequence: CASSSYATGPDSPLHF. Drawing the rest from reference TRBV28 and TRBJ1-6, the complete variable domain is DVKVTQSSRYLVKRTGEKVFLECVQDMDHENMFWYRQDPGLGLRLIYFSYDVKMKEKGDIPEGYSVSREKKERFSLILESASTNQTSMYLCASSSYATGPDSPLHFGNGTRLTVT.